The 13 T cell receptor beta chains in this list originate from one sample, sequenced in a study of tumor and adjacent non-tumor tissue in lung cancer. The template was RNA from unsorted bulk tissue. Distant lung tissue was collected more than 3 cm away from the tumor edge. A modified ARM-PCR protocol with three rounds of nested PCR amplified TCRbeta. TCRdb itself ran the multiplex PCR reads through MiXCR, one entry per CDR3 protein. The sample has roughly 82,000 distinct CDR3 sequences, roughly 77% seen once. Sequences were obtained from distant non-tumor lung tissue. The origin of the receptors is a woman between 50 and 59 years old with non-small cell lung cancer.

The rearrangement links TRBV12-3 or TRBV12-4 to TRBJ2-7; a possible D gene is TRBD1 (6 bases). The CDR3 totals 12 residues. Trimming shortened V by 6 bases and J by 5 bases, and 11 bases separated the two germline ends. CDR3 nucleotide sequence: TGTGCCAGCAGCAAAAGGGGGAACGAGCAGTACTTC. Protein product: CASSKRGNEQYF.

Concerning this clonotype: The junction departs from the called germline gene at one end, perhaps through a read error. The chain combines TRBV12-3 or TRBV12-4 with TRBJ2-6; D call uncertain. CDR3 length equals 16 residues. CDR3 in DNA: TGTGCAAGCAGCCGTGGCACGCAAACTGGGGCCAACGTCCTGACTTTC. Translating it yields CASSRGTQTGANVLTF.

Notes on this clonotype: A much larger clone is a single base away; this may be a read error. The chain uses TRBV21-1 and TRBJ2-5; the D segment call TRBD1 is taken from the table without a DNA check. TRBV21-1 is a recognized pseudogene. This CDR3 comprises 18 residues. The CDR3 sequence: CASNKVQGTGEFQETQYF. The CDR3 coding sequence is TGTGCCAGCAACAAAGTCCAGGGGACAGGAGAATTCCAAGAGACCCAGTACTTC.

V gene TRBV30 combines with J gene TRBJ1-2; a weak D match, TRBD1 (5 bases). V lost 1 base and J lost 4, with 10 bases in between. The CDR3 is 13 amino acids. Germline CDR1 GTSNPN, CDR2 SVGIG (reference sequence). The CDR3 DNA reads TGTGCCTGGAGTGCGGACATGATCTATGGCTACACCTTC. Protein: CAWSADMIYGYTF.

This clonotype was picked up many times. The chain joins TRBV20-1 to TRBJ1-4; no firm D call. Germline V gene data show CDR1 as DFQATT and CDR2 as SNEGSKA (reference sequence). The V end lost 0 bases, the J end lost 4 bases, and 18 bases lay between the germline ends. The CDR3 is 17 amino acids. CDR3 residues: CSARDLDRSPHNEKLFF. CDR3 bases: TGCAGTGCTAGAGATCTGGACCGGAGCCCCCATAATGAAAAACTGTTTTTT.

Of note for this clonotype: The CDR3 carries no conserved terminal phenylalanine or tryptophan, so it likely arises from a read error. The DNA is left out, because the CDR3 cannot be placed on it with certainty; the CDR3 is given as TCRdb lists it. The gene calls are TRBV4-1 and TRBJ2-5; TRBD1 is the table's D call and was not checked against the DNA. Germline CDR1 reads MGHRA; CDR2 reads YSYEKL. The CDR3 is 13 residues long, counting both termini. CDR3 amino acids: CARSHGAQETQNS.

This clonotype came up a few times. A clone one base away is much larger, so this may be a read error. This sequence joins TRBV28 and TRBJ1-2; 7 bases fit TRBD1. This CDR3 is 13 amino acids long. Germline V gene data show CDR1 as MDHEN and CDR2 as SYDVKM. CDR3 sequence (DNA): TGTGTCAGCAGTTCCCGACAGGGTCCTGGCTACACCTTC. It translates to CVSSSRQGPGYTF.

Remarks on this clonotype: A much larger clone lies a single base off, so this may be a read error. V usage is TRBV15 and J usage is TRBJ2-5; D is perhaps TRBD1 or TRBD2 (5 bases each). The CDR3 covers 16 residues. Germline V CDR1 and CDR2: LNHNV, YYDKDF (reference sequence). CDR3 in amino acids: CATSKRGPGYQETLYF. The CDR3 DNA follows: TGTGCCACCAGCAAACGAGGGCCAGGGTACCAAGAGACCCTGTACTTC. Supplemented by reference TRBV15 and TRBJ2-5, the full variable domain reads DAMVIQNPRYQVTQFGKPVTLSCSQTLNHNVMYWYQQKSSQAPKLLFHYYDKDFNNEADTPDNFQSRRPNTSFCFLDIRSPGLGDTAMYLCATSKRGPGYQETLYFGPGTRLLVL.

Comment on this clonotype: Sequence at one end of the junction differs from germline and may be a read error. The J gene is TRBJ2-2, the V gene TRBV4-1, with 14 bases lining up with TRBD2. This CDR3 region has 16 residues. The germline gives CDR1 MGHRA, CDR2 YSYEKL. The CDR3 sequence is CASSQGLAGAIGELYF. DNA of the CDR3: TGCGCCAGTAGCCAGGGACTAGCGGGAGCGATCGGGGAGCTGTATTTT.

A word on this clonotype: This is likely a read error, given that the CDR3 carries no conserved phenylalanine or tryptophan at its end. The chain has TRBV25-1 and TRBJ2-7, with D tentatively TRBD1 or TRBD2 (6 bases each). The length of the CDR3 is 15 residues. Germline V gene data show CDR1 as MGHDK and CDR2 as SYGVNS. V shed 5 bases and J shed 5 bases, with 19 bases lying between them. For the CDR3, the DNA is TGTGCCAGCAGTCGGGGGATACAGGGCCTAAACGAGCAGTACTAC. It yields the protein CASSRGIQGLNEQYY.

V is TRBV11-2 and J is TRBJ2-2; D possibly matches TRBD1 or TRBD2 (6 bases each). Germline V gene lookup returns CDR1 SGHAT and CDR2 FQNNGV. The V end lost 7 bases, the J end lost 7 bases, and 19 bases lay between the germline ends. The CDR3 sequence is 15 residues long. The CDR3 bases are TGTGCCAGCAAGATTTCACGGGGGCGCGGCGGGGAGCTGTTTTTT. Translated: CASKISRGRGGELFF.

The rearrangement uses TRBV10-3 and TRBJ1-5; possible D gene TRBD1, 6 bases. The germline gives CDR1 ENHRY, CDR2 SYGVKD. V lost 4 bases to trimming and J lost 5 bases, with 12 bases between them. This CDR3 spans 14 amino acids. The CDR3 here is CAISVQGCDQPQHF. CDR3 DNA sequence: TGTGCCATCAGTGTACAGGGATGTGATCAGCCCCAGCATTTT.

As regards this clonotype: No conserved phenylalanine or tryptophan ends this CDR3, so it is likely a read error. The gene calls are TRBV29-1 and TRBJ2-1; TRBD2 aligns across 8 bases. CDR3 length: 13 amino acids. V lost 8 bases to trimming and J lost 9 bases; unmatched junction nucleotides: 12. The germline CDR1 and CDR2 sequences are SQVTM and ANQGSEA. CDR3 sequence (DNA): TGCAGCACCAAGAAGCGGGAGAGAGGTGAGCAGTTCTTA. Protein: CSTKKRERGEQFL.